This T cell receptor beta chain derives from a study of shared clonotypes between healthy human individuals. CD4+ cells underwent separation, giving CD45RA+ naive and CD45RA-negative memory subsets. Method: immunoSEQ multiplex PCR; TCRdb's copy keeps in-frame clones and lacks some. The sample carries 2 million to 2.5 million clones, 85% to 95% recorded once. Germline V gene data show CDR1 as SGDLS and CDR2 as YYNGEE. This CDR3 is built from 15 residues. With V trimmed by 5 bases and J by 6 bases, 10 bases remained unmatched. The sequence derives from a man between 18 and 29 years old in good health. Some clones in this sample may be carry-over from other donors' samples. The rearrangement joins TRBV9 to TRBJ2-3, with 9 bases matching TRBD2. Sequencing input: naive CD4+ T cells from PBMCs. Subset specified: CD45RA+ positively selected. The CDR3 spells CASRAGSGRDDTQYF. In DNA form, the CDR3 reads TGTGCCAGCAGGGCGGGTAGCGGGAGAGACGATACGCAGTATTTT.